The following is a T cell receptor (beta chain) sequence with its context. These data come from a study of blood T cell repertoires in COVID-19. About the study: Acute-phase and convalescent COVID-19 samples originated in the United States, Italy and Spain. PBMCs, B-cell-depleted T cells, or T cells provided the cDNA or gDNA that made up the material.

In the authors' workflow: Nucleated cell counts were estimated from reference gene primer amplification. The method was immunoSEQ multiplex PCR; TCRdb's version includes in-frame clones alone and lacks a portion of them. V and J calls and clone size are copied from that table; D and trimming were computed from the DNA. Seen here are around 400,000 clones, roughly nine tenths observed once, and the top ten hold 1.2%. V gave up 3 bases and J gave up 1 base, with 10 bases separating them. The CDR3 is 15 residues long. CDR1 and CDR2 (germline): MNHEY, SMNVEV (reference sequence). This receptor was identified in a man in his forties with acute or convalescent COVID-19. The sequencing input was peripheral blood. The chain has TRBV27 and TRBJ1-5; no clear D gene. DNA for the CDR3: TGTGCCAGCAGTTTCAGAGGTATGAGCAATCAGCCCCAGCATTTT. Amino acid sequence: CASSFRGMSNQPQHF.